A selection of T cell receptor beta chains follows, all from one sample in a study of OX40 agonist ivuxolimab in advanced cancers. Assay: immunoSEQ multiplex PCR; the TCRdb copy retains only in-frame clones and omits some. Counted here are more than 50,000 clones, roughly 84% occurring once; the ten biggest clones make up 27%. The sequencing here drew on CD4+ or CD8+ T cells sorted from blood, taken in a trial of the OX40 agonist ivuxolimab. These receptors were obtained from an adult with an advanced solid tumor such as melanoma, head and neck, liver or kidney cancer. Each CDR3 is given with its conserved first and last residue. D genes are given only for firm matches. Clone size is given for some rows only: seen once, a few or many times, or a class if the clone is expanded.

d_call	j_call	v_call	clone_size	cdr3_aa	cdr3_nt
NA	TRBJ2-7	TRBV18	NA	CASSPRSVGGADEQYF	TGTGCCAGCTCACCACGGTCGGTAGGGGGGGCGGACGAGCAGTACTTC
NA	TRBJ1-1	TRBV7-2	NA	CASSLSGVGAFF	TGTGCCAGCAGCCTTAGCGGGGTGGGAGCTTTCTTT
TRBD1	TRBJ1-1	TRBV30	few	CAWRPGGLNTEAFF	TGTGCCTGGAGACCAGGGGGTTTGAACACTGAAGCTTTCTTT
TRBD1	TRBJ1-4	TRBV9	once	CASSPDRDNEKLFF	TGTGCCAGCAGCCCGGACAGGGACAATGAAAAACTGTTTTTT
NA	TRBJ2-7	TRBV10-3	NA	CAISAVTTRNSYEQYF	TGTGCCATCAGTGCGGTAACCACGCGCAACTCCTACGAGCAGTACTTC
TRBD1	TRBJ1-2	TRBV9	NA	CASSTQGALGYTF	TGTGCCAGCAGTACACAGGGGGCGTTGGGCTACACCTTC
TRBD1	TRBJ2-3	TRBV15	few	CATSTGQTTDTQYF	TGTGCCACCAGCACGGGACAGACCACAGATACGCAGTATTTT
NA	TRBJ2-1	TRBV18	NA	CASSPGESSYNEQFF	TGTGCCAGCTCACCAGGGGAGAGCTCCTACAATGAGCAGTTCTTC
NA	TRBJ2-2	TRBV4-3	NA	CASSQEEWGNTGELFF	TGCGCCAGCAGCCAAGAGGAATGGGGGAACACCGGGGAGCTGTTTTTT
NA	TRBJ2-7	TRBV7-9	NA	CASSLRAPHEQYF	TGTGCCAGCAGCCTAAGAGCCCCCCACGAGCAGTACTTC
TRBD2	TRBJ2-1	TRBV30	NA	CAWKERYEGGPHFGEQFF	TGTGCCTGGAAGGAACGGTACGAGGGAGGGCCACACTTTGGTGAGCAGTTCTTC
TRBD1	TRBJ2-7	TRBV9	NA	CASSGTGTGVYEQYF	TGTGCCAGCAGCGGAACCGGGACAGGGGTCTACGAGCAGTACTTC
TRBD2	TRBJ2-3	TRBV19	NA	CASSLAGVPDTQYF	TGTGCCAGTAGTCTGGCGGGAGTGCCAGATACGCAGTATTTT
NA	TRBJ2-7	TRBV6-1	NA	CASSEVMAVYEQYF	TGTGCCAGCAGTGAAGTTATGGCAGTTTACGAGCAGTACTTC
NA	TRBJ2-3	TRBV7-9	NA	CASSTSTDTQYF	TGTGCCAGCAGCACGAGCACAGATACGCAGTATTTT
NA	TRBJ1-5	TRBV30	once	CACTGQGNQPQHF	TGTGCCTGTACAGGGCAGGGTAACCAGCCCCAGCATTTT
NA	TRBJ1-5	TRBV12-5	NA	CASGLVRGPQHF	TGTGCTAGTGGTTTGGTAAGAGGGCCCCAGCATTTT
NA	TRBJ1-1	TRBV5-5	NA	CASSFEQLEAFF	TGTGCCAGCAGCTTTGAGCAGCTTGAAGCTTTCTTT
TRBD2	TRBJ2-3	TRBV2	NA	CASSTPLAGATDTQYF	TGTGCCAGCAGCACTCCTCTAGCGGGAGCAACAGATACGCAGTATTTT
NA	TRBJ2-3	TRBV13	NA	CASSLGWAGPDTQYF	TGTGCCAGCAGCTTAGGATGGGCGGGACCAGATACGCAGTATTTT
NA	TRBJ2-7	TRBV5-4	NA	CASSLVPTGENEQYF	TGTGCCAGCAGCTTGGTTCCGACCGGAGAGAACGAGCAGTACTTC
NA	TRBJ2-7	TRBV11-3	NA	CASSFGASYEQYF	TGTGCCAGCAGCTTCGGGGCCTCCTACGAGCAGTACTTC
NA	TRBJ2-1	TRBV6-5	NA	CASRSSGRDEQFF	TGTGCCAGCAGGTCCTCGGGGAGAGATGAGCAGTTCTTC
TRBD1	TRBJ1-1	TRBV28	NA	CASSSTGKNTEAFF	TGTGCCAGCAGTTCGACAGGGAAGAACACTGAAGCTTTCTTT
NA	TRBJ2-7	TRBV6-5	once	CASSPPGRRLVEQYF	TGTGCCAGCAGTCCCCCGGGACGGCGGTTGGTCGAGCAGTACTTC
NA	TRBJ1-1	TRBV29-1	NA	CSVAQHTEAFF	TGCAGCGTGGCCCAGCACACTGAAGCTTTCTTT
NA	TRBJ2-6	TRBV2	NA	CASSTGFSGANVLTF	TGTGCCAGCAGTACAGGGTTCTCTGGGGCCAACGTCCTGACTTTC
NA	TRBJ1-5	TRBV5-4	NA	CASSLWGGNQPQHF	TGTGCCAGCAGCTTGTGGGGGGGAAATCAGCCCCAGCATTTT
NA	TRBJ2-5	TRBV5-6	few	CASSEVRAGETQYF	TGTGCCAGCAGCGAAGTCCGCGCAGGGGAGACCCAGTACTTC
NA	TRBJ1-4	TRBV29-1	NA	CSVDSGSRAEKLFF	TGCAGCGTTGATTCCGGGTCTCGAGCTGAAAAACTGTTTTTT
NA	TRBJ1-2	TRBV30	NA	CAWSRNTVYGYTF	TGTGCCTGGAGTCGAAATACAGTTTATGGCTACACCTTC
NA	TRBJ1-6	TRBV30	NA	CAWSVLSGSYNSPLHF	TGTGCCTGGAGTGTACTGTCCGGTTCCTATAATTCACCCCTCCACTTT
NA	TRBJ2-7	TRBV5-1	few	CASSFDRTYYEQYF	TGCGCCAGCAGCTTCGACAGGACCTACTACGAGCAGTACTTC
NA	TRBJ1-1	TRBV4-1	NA	CASSQRGYREAFF	TGCGCCAGCAGCCAAAGGGGCTACAGAGAAGCTTTCTTT
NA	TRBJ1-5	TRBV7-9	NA	CASSSGRQPQHF	TGTGCCAGCAGCTCAGGGCGTCAGCCCCAGCATTTT
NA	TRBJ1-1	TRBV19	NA	CASSIGVMNTEAFF	TGTGCCAGTAGTATCGGGGTCATGAACACTGAAGCTTTCTTT
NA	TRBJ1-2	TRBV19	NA	CASRAPGERGYTF	TGTGCCAGTAGGGCCCCGGGTGAAAGGGGCTACACCTTC
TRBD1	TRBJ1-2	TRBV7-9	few	CASSLTGVDYGYTF	TGTGCCAGCAGCCTTACAGGGGTCGACTATGGCTACACCTTC
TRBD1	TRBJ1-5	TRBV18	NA	CASSPPGQGDGQPQHF	TGTGCCAGCTCACCACCGGGACAGGGGGACGGTCAGCCCCAGCATTTT
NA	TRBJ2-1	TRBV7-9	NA	CASSLGSGYNEQFF	TGTGCCAGCAGCTTAGGGTCAGGCTACAATGAGCAGTTCTTC
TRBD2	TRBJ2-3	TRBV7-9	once	CASSLDSGRASDTQYF	TGTGCCAGCAGCTTAGATAGCGGGAGGGCATCAGATACGCAGTATTTT
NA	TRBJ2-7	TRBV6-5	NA	CASSTPSYEQYF	TGTGCCAGCAGCACCCCTTCTTACGAGCAGTACTTC
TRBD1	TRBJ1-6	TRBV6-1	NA	CASRGTGGSPLHF	TGTGCCAGCCGTGGGACAGGGGGGTCACCCCTCCACTTT
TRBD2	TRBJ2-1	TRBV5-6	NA	CASSLELAGSQFF	TGTGCCAGCAGCTTGGAACTAGCGGGTTCGCAGTTCTTC
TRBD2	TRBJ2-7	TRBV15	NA	CATSRGGLAEYEQYF	TGTGCCACCAGCAGAGGAGGACTAGCGGAGTACGAGCAGTACTTC
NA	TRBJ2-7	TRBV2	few	CASSVDSSSYEQYF	TGTGCCAGCAGCGTGGACAGTAGCTCCTACGAGCAGTACTTC
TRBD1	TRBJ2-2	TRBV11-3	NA	CASSLAAGTDTGELFF	TGTGCCAGCAGCTTAGCAGCCGGGACAGACACCGGGGAGCTGTTTTTT
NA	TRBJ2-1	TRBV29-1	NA	CSVEDFPEQFF	TGCAGCGTTGAAGACTTCCCTGAGCAGTTCTTC
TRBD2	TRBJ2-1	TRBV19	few	CASSMTSGSYNEQFF	TGTGCCAGTAGTATGACTAGCGGGAGCTACAATGAGCAGTTCTTC
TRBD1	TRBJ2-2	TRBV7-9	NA	CASRPGGPITTGELFF	TGTGCCAGCAGGCCAGGGGGCCCAATCACCACCGGGGAGCTGTTTTTT
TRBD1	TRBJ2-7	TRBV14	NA	CASSQTGGGYEQYF	TGTGCCAGCAGCCAAACAGGGGGAGGCTACGAGCAGTACTTC
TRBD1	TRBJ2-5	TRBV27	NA	CASQKGRGLSETQYF	TGTGCCAGCCAAAAAGGCAGGGGGCTGAGTGAGACCCAGTACTTC